The present T cell receptor (beta chain) was sequenced within a study of spatial heterogeneity in lung cancer. As for time point: sample taken at primary tumor resection. Samples were obtained from around 73 donors, all untreated early-stage non-small cell lung cancer patients. This clonotype is deemed medium-sized (0.01 to 0.1%). TCRdb recomputed calls from the 5' RACE reads with MiXCR, one row per CDR3 protein. The table includes roughly 2,800 distinct CDR3 sequences, over 6.5% detected once. This clonotype was obtained from a male donor with early-stage non-small cell lung cancer. The starting material was normal lung tissue next to the tumor, obtained at surgery.

CDR3 coding DNA: TGTGCCAGCAGTTACGCTAGTTCACCCCTCCACTTT. Translation: CASSYASSPLHF. V usage is TRBV12-3 or TRBV12-4 and J usage is TRBJ1-6; the D is unclear. The ends were cut back, 4 bases at V and 9 bases at J, with 7 bases in the middle. The CDR3 runs to 12 residues.